The rows below give T cell receptor beta chains drawn from one sample of a study of beta chain features in type 1 diabetes. Profiling relied on immunoSEQ multiplex PCR, and the TCRdb table lists in-frame clones only, not all of them. The sample comprises about 710,000 clones, more than 12% of which are singletons, and 0.03% to 0.045% rests with the top ten. The sequencing sample was made of naive CD4+ T cells from blood. Receptors originate from a man between 18 and 35 years old with type 1 diabetes. Each CDR3 is given with its conserved first and last residue. A D gene is named only where the DNA matches it firmly. Only some rows state a clone size, as once, few, many or a class for expanded clones.

cdr3_length	d_call	v_call	j_call	clone_size	cdr3_aa	cdr3_nt
13	TRBD2	TRBV4-1	TRBJ2-5	few	CASSLGRAETQYF	TGCGCCAGCAGCCTCGGGAGGGCAGAGACCCAGTACTTC
14	-	TRBV15	TRBJ1-4	few	CATSRDRVAEKLFF	TGTGCCACCAGCAGAGATAGAGTCGCGGAAAAACTGTTTTTT
12	-	TRBV29-1	TRBJ2-5	few	CSVRDSQETQYF	TGCAGCGTGCGGGACAGTCAAGAGACCCAGTACTTC
13	TRBD2	TRBV6-5	TRBJ2-7	few	CASSRDYPREQYF	TGTGCCAGCAGTCGGGACTACCCTAGGGAGCAGTACTTC
11	-	TRBV29-1	TRBJ1-2	-	CSVDTSYGYTF	TGCAGCGTTGATACCAGCTATGGCTACACCTTC
14	-	TRBV21-1	TRBJ2-3	few	CASSKGTDTDTQYF	TGTGCCAGCAGCAAAGGTACGGACACAGATACGCAGTATTTT
13	-	TRBV15	TRBJ2-6	-	CATRLSGANVLTF	TGTGCCACCCGACTCTCTGGGGCCAACGTCCTGACTTTC
13	-	TRBV5-1	TRBJ2-2	-	CASSLELSGELFF	TGCGCCAGCAGCTTGGAACTCTCCGGGGAGCTGTTTTTT
14	-	TRBV9	TRBJ2-7	few	CASSPGPLGSEQYF	TGTGCCAGCAGCCCGGGACCCCTAGGAAGCGAGCAGTACTTC
15	-	TRBV7-3	TRBJ2-3	-	CASSFDWRGTDTQYF	TGTGCCAGCAGCTTTGACTGGCGGGGCACAGATACGCAGTATTTT
15	-	TRBV9	TRBJ2-7	few	CASSVSQGGSYEQYF	TGTGCCAGCAGCGTATCACAGGGTGGCTCCTACGAGCAGTACTTC
13	-	TRBV13	TRBJ2-2	few	CASSFRETGELFF	TGTGCCAGCAGCTTTCGGGAGACCGGGGAGCTGTTTTTT
15	-	TRBV25-1	TRBJ1-2	few	CASSEMGRTNYGYTF	TGTGCCAGCAGCGAAATGGGACGGACTAACTATGGCTACACCTTC
13	-	TRBV7-2	TRBJ2-1	-	CASSSAGRNEQFF	TGTGCCAGCAGCTCGGCGGGTCGGAATGAGCAGTTCTTC
15	TRBD2	TRBV2	TRBJ2-3	-	CASRIAGGPGDTQYF	TGTGCCAGCAGGATAGCGGGGGGACCGGGGGATACGCAGTATTTT
15	TRBD1	TRBV19	TRBJ1-1	-	CASSLRTGAYTEAFF	TGTGCCAGTAGTCTTCGGACAGGGGCCTACACTGAAGCTTTCTTT
14	-	TRBV5-1	TRBJ2-6	-	CASRQGGGANVLTF	TGCGCCAGCAGGCAGGGTGGTGGGGCCAACGTCCTGACTTTC
14	-	TRBV15	TRBJ2-1	few	CATSSYVLANEQFF	TGTGCCACCAGCAGCTATGTCCTAGCAAATGAGCAGTTCTTC
16	TRBD2	TRBV28	TRBJ2-5	few	CASSLRLAGNGETQYF	TGTGCCAGCAGTTTACGCCTAGCGGGGAACGGGGAGACCCAGTACTTC
16	TRBD2	TRBV28	TRBJ2-7	few	CASSSAGLAEPYEQYF	TGTGCCAGCAGTTCCGCGGGACTAGCGGAACCCTACGAGCAGTACTTC
16	-	TRBV7-2	TRBJ2-4	few	CASSLVSGGTKNIQYF	TGTGCCAGCAGCTTAGTTTCGGGGGGCACCAAAAACATTCAGTACTTC
13	-	TRBV4-2	TRBJ1-2	-	CASSQVGESGYTF	TGTGCCAGCAGCCAAGTCGGGGAAAGCGGCTACACCTTC
15	-	TRBV5-1	TRBJ2-1	few	CASSLTGSSYNEQFF	TGCGCCAGCAGCTTGACGGGTAGCTCCTACAATGAGCAGTTCTTC
13	TRBD2	TRBV2	TRBJ2-5	-	CASTGTSLETQYF	TGTGCCAGTACCGGGACTAGTCTGGAGACCCAGTACTTC
13	-	TRBV28	TRBJ2-2	-	CASSPRPGFELFF	TGTGCCAGCAGCCCTAGGCCAGGGTTTGAGCTGTTTTTT
12	-	TRBV29-1	TRBJ1-2	-	CSVLGGLNGYTF	TGCAGCGTACTGGGCGGTTTGAATGGCTACACCTTC
15	TRBD1	TRBV5-1	TRBJ2-6	-	CASSSDRAGANVLTF	TGCGCCAGCAGCTCTGACAGGGCCGGGGCCAACGTCCTGACTTTC